Sequencing of this T cell receptor beta chain was carried out in a study of high-grade serous ovarian cancer treatment subgroups. Notes on the study in general: Repertoire similarity ranged about 0.095 to 0.79 between tumors of one patient. TCR relatedness rose with neoantigen level and trended with mutation load.

V was pared by 5 bases and J by 8 bases, with 8 bases of the junction left unmatched. Germline V gives CDR1 SNHLY, CDR2 FYNNEI. The CDR3 extends over 14 amino acids. A remark on this clone: Its antigen is unidentified.

Tumor samples were taken before definitive surgery or chemotherapy. Assay: immunoSEQ multiplex PCR; the TCRdb copy retains only in-frame clones and omits some. The data show roughly 5,000 clones, approximately 70% seen once. The clonotype originates from a human donor with high-grade serous ovarian cancer. The J gene is TRBJ1-2, the V gene TRBV2, with 10 bases aligning to TRBD1. What was sequenced was tumor tissue. Written as DNA, the CDR3 is TGTGCCAGCAGTCTAGGACAGGGGGAGCTGGGCTACACCTTC. Its translation is CASSLGQGELGYTF.